A single sample is the source of the 17 T cell receptor beta chains below, sequenced in a study of neurological immune-mediated disorders. TCRdb processed the 5' RACE reads anew with MiXCR; each CDR3 protein has one entry. There are around 50,000 distinct CDR3 sequences in the sample; around 4% occur only once, and 5.5% to 7.5% lies in the top ten. The specimen was PBMCs. The receptors shown here come from a man aged 55 to 70 with multiple sclerosis.

In this sample, this clonotype turned up many times. The chain uses TRBV5-1 and TRBJ1-1; 9 nucleotides match TRBD1. The CDR3 runs to 16 residues. Trimming cost V 4 bases and J 4 bases; bases outside gene matches: 11. Germline V gene data show CDR1 as SGHRS and CDR2 as YFSETQ. The CDR3 loop is CASSLNPGQGSTEAFF. The DNA for the CDR3 is TGCGCCAGCAGCCTAAACCCGGGACAGGGCTCCACTGAAGCTTTCTTT.

This clonotype has more than one count but fewer than ten. The junction and the germline gene differ at one end; a read error may be behind it. The J gene is TRBJ1-6, the V gene TRBV4-2; D is undetermined. This CDR3 comprises 12 residues. Germline CDR1 reads LGHNA; CDR2 reads YNFKEQ. Here the CDR3 DNA reads TGTGCCAGCAGCTCCCAGGCTTCAACCCTCAACTTT. Its protein is CASSSQASTLNF.

This clonotype counts as medium-sized. V usage is TRBV5-1 and J usage is TRBJ2-2; a possible D gene is TRBD1 (6 bases). CDR1 is SGHRS and CDR2 is YFSETQ in the germline V gene. V was clipped by 6 bases and J by 6 bases, with 18 bases between them. The CDR3 loop spans 15 amino acids. The DNA for the CDR3 is TGCGCCAGCACTGATTCCGGGACATCCGCCGGGGAGCTGTTTTTT. It codes for CASTDSGTSAGELFF.

In its sample, this clonotype was seen many times. The J gene is TRBJ2-7, the V gene TRBV20-1, with 7 bases that match TRBD1. The CDR3 runs 14 residues. The germline CDR1 and CDR2 sequences are DFQATT and SNEGSKA (reference sequence). V was clipped by 3 bases and J by 3 bases; unmatched bases: 8. CDR3 sequence (DNA): TGCAGTGCTAGGGGATGGGACAGAGACTACGAGCAGTACTTC. This translates into CSARGWDRDYEQYF.

In this sample, this clonotype turned up many times. The V call is TRBV5-6, the J call TRBJ2-1, with D hard to call. In germline, CDR1 is SGHDT, CDR2 YYEEEE. Trimming took off 1 base at V and 8 bases at J, with 4 bases between the two ends. The length of the CDR3 is 11 residues. CDR3 sequence: CASSLSDEQFF. The CDR3 DNA is TGTGCCAGCAGCTTGTCTGATGAGCAGTTCTTC. The full variable domain, its missing parts supplied by reference TRBV5-6 and TRBJ2-1, is DAGVTQSPTHLIKTRGQQVTLRCSPKSGHDTVSWYQQALGQGPQFIFQYYEEEERQRGNFPDRFSGHQFPNYSSELNVNALLLGDSALYLCASSLSDEQFFGPGTRLTVL.

This clonotype was seen many times. The chain carries TRBV7-2 and TRBJ2-1, with D tentatively TRBD1 (5 bases). In germline, CDR1 is SGHTA, CDR2 FQGNSA. This CDR3 spans 15 amino acids. Trimming removed 7 bases at V and 7 bases at J, with 20 bases between. In DNA form, the CDR3 reads TGTGCCAGCACCCAGGGCAGGGCCCGCGCTAATGAGCAGTTCTTC. It codes for CASTQGRARANEQFF.

There are many counts of this clonotype. The gene calls are TRBV5-1 and TRBJ2-7; 9 bases line up with TRBD2. From germline, CDR1 is SGHRS and CDR2 YFSETQ. This CDR3 region has 15 residues. J was trimmed by 4 bases and V by 3 bases; bases with no gene match: 8. The chain's CDR3 is CASSSRLAGAYEQYF. CDR3 DNA sequence: TGCGCCAGCAGCTCCAGGTTAGCGGGAGCTTACGAGCAGTACTTC.

This clonotype has at least ten counts. The chain has TRBV20-1 and TRBJ2-7; D remains unclear. Trimming stripped 3 bases from V and 8 bases from J, with 8 bases between. This CDR3 has 10 amino acids. Germline V CDR1 and CDR2: DFQATT, SNEGSKA (reference sequence). The CDR3 sequence: CSASAKKQYF. The DNA of the CDR3 is TGCAGTGCTAGCGCCAAGAAGCAGTACTTC.

At least ten counts were recorded for this clonotype. The rearrangement links TRBV27 to TRBJ1-1; a possible D gene is TRBD1 (5 bases). The CDR3 has 14 amino acids. V gave up 6 bases and J gave up 4 bases, with 15 bases separating them. The germline V gene encodes CDR1 MNHEY and CDR2 SMNVEV (reference sequence). This CDR3 reads CASRAGWISTEAFF. CDR3 coding DNA: TGTGCCAGCAGGGCAGGGTGGATTAGCACTGAAGCTTTCTTT.

This clonotype showed up many times. The V gene is TRBV12-3 or TRBV12-4, the J gene TRBJ1-5; the D gene is possibly TRBD1 (5 bases). V was pared by 0 bases and J by 6 bases, with 12 bases between. This CDR3 is built from 15 residues. This CDR3 reads CASSLAGVIFQPQHF. CDR3 coding DNA: TGTGCCAGCAGTTTAGCAGGGGTTATATTTCAGCCCCAGCATTTT.

This clonotype was detected ten times or more. The CDR3 coding sequence is TGTGCCAGCAGCTTGGCGGCGGGGGAAGCTTTCTTT. Protein: CASSLAAGEAFF. This chain connects TRBV5-6 to TRBJ1-1; D unclear. The CDR3 runs 12 residues. Germline CDR1 reads SGHDT; CDR2 reads YYEEEE. Trimming left V 0 bases short and J 8 bases short, with 8 bases between.

This clonotype came up many times. The chain has TRBV29-1 and TRBJ2-7; 9 bases fit TRBD1. The CDR3 is made up of 13 amino acids. The ends lost 6 bases at V and 3 bases at J; junction bases unmatched: 6. Germline values: CDR1 SQVTM, CDR2 ANQGSEA. The DNA of the CDR3 is TGCAGCGTGGGGGACAGGGCCTTCTACGAGCAGTACTTC. It translates to CSVGDRAFYEQYF.

V gene TRBV10-1 combines with J gene TRBJ2-1, with 10 bases lining up with TRBD1. This CDR3 region has 13 residues. CDR1 and CDR2 from the germline V gene are WNHNN and SYGVQD (reference sequence). The V and J ends lost 7 bases and 7 bases, in that order; junction bases with no gene match: 4. CDR3 in DNA: TGCGCCAGCAAGGGACAGGGGCGTAATGAGCAGTTCTTC. Protein: CASKGQGRNEQFF.

This clonotype was seen at least ten times. V and J are TRBV7-2 and TRBJ2-5; possibly TRBD2 for D (6 bases). Germline-derived CDR1 and CDR2 are SGHTA and FQGNSA. CDR3 length: 14 residues. V lost 3 bases and J 5 bases, leaving 13 bases between the germline ends. As DNA, the CDR3 is TGTGCCAGCAGCTTTGGTCCCAGCGGGGAGACCCAGTACTTC. This sequence encodes CASSFGPSGETQYF.

Ten or more counts support this clonotype. The chain combines TRBV20-1 with TRBJ2-7; TRBD2 matches 15 bases. The ends lost 3 bases at V and 2 bases at J; junction bases unmatched: 14. The CDR3 is 19 residues long. Germline V gene data show CDR1 as DFQATT and CDR2 as SNEGSKA (reference sequence). DNA of the CDR3: TGCAGTGCTAGCACCCCGGGACTAGCGGGAGGAGATCTCGCCTACGAGCAGTACTTC. Protein product: CSASTPGLAGGDLAYEQYF.

This clonotype was picked up many times. This chain joins TRBV5-8 and TRBJ1-4; 8 bases agree with TRBD1. V was clipped by 4 bases and J by 0 bases; unmatched bases: 2. CDR1 and CDR2 from the germline V gene are SGHTS and YDEGEE. This CDR3 comprises 15 residues. CDR3 sequence (DNA): TGTGCCAGCAGCAGGGGACAGGCAACTAATGAAAAACTGTTTTTT. As protein: CASSRGQATNEKLFF.

This clonotype was counted many times. The J gene is TRBJ1-5, the V gene TRBV27, with D possibly being TRBD1 (5 bases). Trimming left V 6 bases short and J 4 bases short, with 13 bases between. Looked up from germline, CDR1 is MNHEY and CDR2 is SMNVEV (reference sequence). This CDR3 is built from 14 residues. Written as DNA, the CDR3 is TGTGCCAGCAGCTACACGGGGGGGAATCAGCCCCAGCATTTT. Residues: CASSYTGGNQPQHF.